This T cell receptor (beta chain) was sequenced for a study of blood T cell repertoires in COVID-19. As handled by the study authors: The assay estimated nucleated cells by amplifying reference gene primers. Sequencing was performed with immunoSEQ multiplex PCR; in TCRdb, only in-frame clones are kept and a portion is missing. V and J calls and clone size are given by that table; D and trimming were obtained from the DNA. The table lists just over 350,000 clones, approximately 86% of them singletons, with roughly 7.2% in the top ten. This CDR3 has 17 residues. CDR1 is SGHDN, CDR2 FVKESK, per germline. Between the trimmed V and J ends, which lost 0 bases and 0 bases, there was a span of 9 bases.

The sequence came from a woman aged 55-70 years with COVID-19, enrolled during active disease. This sequence joins TRBV14 and TRBJ1-6; TRBD1 is a possible D gene (5 bases). The specimen sequenced was peripheral blood. The CDR3 region has the DNA TGTGCCAGCAGCCAAGAGGACACGAGCTCCTATAATTCACCCCTCCACTTT. Translated: CASSQEDTSSYNSPLHF.